Included here is one T cell receptor (beta chain) sequence, with context. The data originate from a study of blood T cell repertoires in COVID-19. Study background: Both acute and convalescent COVID-19 samples were obtained from the United States, Italy and Spain.

As handled by the study authors: Nucleated cell number was recorded as an estimate derived from reference gene primer amplification. Sequencing used immunoSEQ multiplex PCR; TCRdb keeps in-frame clones, though not all of them. That table furnishes V, J and clone size, whereas the DNA furnished D and trimming. In the table there are 650,000 to 800,000 clones, 90% of which are singletons. Germline V gene sequence: CDR1 LGHNT, CDR2 FRNRAP. The germline V and J ends were trimmed by 4 bases and 4 bases, with 13 bases remaining between them. The CDR3 totals 14 residues. V usage is TRBV12-5 and J usage is TRBJ1-1; D is undetermined. Sequencing was done on a sample of peripheral blood. The sequence came from a woman under 30 with acute or convalescent COVID-19. The CDR3, as DNA: TGTGCTAGTGGTTACCAAAGGGAGGGCACTGAAGCTTTCTTT. Residues: CASGYQREGTEAFF.